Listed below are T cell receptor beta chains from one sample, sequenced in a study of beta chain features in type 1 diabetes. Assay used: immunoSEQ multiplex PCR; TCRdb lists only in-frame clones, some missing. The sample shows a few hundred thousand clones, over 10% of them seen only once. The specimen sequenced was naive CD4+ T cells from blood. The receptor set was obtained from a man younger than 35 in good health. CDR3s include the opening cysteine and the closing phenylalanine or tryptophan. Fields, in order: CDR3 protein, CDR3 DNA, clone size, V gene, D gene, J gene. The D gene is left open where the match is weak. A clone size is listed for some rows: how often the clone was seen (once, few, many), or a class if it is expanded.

CSVAGRLQETQYF	TGCAGCGTTGCGGGCAGACTACAAGAGACCCAGTACTTC	few	TRBV29-1	NA	TRBJ2-5
CASQRGGLQFF	TGTGCCAGTCAGCGGGGTGGATTGCAGTTCTTC	NA	TRBV6-5	TRBD2	TRBJ2-1
CASSFQMSTDTQYF	TGTGCCAGCAGTTTCCAGATGAGCACAGATACGCAGTATTTT	few	TRBV28	NA	TRBJ2-3
CASSPVPQIAHEQYF	TGTGCCAGCAGCCCGGTTCCCCAAATCGCCCACGAGCAGTACTTC	NA	TRBV27	NA	TRBJ2-7
CASRYSGTGGAEQYF	TGTGCCAGCAGGTACTCCGGGACCGGAGGGGCCGAGCAGTACTTC	NA	TRBV7-9	NA	TRBJ2-7
CSVGQILNTEAFF	TGCAGCGTTGGACAGATTCTTAATACTGAAGCTTTCTTT	NA	TRBV29-1	NA	TRBJ1-1
CAWSVDRGVEQYF	TGTGCCTGGAGTGTTGACAGGGGCGTCGAGCAGTACTTC	NA	TRBV30	TRBD1	TRBJ2-7
CASSLGMSGANVLTF	TGTGCCAGCAGCCTCGGGATGTCTGGGGCCAACGTCCTGACTTTC	NA	TRBV4-2	NA	TRBJ2-6
CASSQEAGFGYTF	TGCGCCAGCAGCCAAGAAGCGGGCTTTGGCTACACCTTC	few	TRBV4-3	NA	TRBJ1-2
CASQPGQEDYGYTF	TGTGCCAGCCAACCAGGACAGGAAGACTATGGCTACACCTTC	few	TRBV7-9	TRBD1	TRBJ1-2
CSAIDRVRNGYTF	TGCAGCGCCATTGACAGGGTGAGAAATGGCTACACCTTC	NA	TRBV29-1	TRBD1	TRBJ1-2
CASSLQGGGYNEQFF	TGTGCCAGCAGCCTCCAGGGAGGAGGTTACAATGAGCAGTTCTTC	NA	TRBV7-9	NA	TRBJ2-1
CASSSGQLSGELFF	TGTGCCAGCAGTTCCGGACAGCTGTCCGGGGAGCTGTTTTTT	few	TRBV6-5	NA	TRBJ2-2
CASSMNDGGNTEAFF	TGTGCCAGTAGTATGAATGACGGGGGGAACACTGAAGCTTTCTTT	NA	TRBV19	NA	TRBJ1-1
CAWTGLAGSNEQYF	TGTGCCTGGACTGGACTAGCGGGCAGCAACGAGCAGTACTTC	few	TRBV30	TRBD2	TRBJ2-7
CASSLWQGAGELFF	TGTGCCAGCAGTTTGTGGCAGGGGGCCGGGGAGCTGTTTTTT	few	TRBV28	TRBD1	TRBJ2-2
CASSIEGVSSYNEQFF	TGTGCCAGTAGTATCGAAGGGGTAAGCTCCTACAATGAGCAGTTCTTC	NA	TRBV19	NA	TRBJ2-1
CASSLVGRSDRLSNQPQHF	TGTGCCAGCAGCTTAGTCGGACGTTCGGACAGACTTAGCAATCAGCCCCAGCATTTT	NA	TRBV7-9	NA	TRBJ1-5
CASSLTPGSDTQYF	TGTGCCAGCAGCTTAACACCGGGATCAGATACGCAGTATTTT	few	TRBV7-3	NA	TRBJ2-3
CASWRVNTEAFF	TGTGCCAGCTGGCGGGTGAACACTGAAGCTTTCTTT	NA	TRBV27	NA	TRBJ1-1
CSVESGQGAYEQYF	TGCAGCGTTGAGTCGGGACAGGGGGCCTACGAGCAGTACTTC	few	TRBV29-1	TRBD1	TRBJ2-7
CASSVARQGEQYF	TGTGCCAGCAGCGTAGCTAGGCAGGGGGAGCAGTACTTC	few	TRBV9	NA	TRBJ2-7
CASSTAGAREHYEQYF	TGTGCCAGCAGTACTGCCGGGGCGCGGGAGCACTACGAGCAGTACTTC	NA	TRBV28	TRBD2	TRBJ2-7
CASSRWRGHKNTEAFF	TGTGCCAGCAGCCGGTGGCGAGGGCACAAGAACACTGAAGCTTTCTTT	few	TRBV7-9	NA	TRBJ1-1
CASSRETGYAEAFF	TGTGCCAGCAGCCGGGAAACAGGGTACGCTGAAGCTTTCTTT	NA	TRBV5-4	NA	TRBJ1-1
CASSQEQAYSPLHF	TGTGCCAGCAGCCAAGAGCAGGCTTACTCACCCCTCCACTTT	many	TRBV14	NA	TRBJ1-6
CASSPRRQDEQYF	TGTGCCAGCTCACCACGGAGACAGGACGAGCAGTACTTC	NA	TRBV18	NA	TRBJ2-7
CASSLQRTGDTQYF	TGTGCCAGCAGCCTCCAGCGTACAGGGGATACGCAGTATTTT	NA	TRBV5-4	NA	TRBJ2-3
CASSQDVLAGFDEQFF	TGCGCCAGCAGCCAAGATGTACTAGCGGGGTTCGATGAGCAGTTCTTC	NA	TRBV4-1	TRBD2	TRBJ2-1
CASSLVSGDSYEQYF	TGTGCCAGCAGCTTAGTCAGCGGGGACTCCTACGAGCAGTACTTC	NA	TRBV7-9	TRBD2	TRBJ2-7
CASSAQAGARTEAFF	TGTGCCAGCAGTGCTCAGGCAGGGGCGAGGACTGAAGCTTTCTTT	once	TRBV6-1	NA	TRBJ1-1
CASSQPLTGPNYGYTF	TGCGCCAGCAGTCAACCCCTGACAGGACCTAACTATGGCTACACCTTC	few	TRBV23-1	NA	TRBJ1-2
CASPLKENYGYTF	TGTGCCAGCCCCTTAAAGGAGAACTATGGCTACACCTTC	NA	TRBV7-9	NA	TRBJ1-2
CASSPEQSAYNEQFF	TGTGCCAGCAGCCCTGAACAGAGTGCCTACAATGAGCAGTTCTTC	few	TRBV7-2	NA	TRBJ2-1
CASSQGTTGRGETQYF	TGCGCCAGCAGCCAAGGCACTACAGGGAGGGGAGAGACCCAGTACTTC	few	TRBV4-3	NA	TRBJ2-5
CASSLGLAGQTQYF	TGTGCCAGCAGCTTAGGACTAGCGGGGCAGACCCAGTACTTC	NA	TRBV7-2	TRBD2	TRBJ2-5
CASSGETGPSGELFF	TGTGCCAGCAGTGGGGAGACAGGCCCTTCCGGGGAGCTGTTTTTT	few	TRBV28	NA	TRBJ2-2
CASSEGTSWSDTQYF	TGTGCCAGCAGCGAGGGGACTAGCTGGTCAGATACGCAGTATTTT	NA	TRBV9	TRBD2	TRBJ2-3